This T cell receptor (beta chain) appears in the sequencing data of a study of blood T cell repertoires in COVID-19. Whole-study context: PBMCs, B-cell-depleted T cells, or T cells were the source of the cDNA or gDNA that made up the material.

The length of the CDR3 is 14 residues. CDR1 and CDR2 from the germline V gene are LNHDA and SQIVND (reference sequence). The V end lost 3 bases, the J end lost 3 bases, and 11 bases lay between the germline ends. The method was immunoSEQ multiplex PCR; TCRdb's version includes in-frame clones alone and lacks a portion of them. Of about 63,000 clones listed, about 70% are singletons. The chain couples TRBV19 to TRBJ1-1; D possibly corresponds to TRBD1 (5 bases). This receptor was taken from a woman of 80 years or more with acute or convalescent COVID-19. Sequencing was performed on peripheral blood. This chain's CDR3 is CASSIQGGDTEAFF. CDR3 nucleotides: TGTGCCAGTAGTATCCAGGGAGGCGACACTGAAGCTTTCTTT.